The count of the clone carrying this T cell receptor (beta chain) is one. Looked up from germline, CDR1 is LNHDA and CDR2 is SQIVND (reference sequence). This CDR3 spans 12 amino acids. V gave up 6 bases and J gave up 3 bases, with 6 bases separating them. Original data processing: Estimation of nucleated cell counts relied on the amplification of reference gene primers. Sequenced by immunoSEQ multiplex PCR; TCRdb stores in-frame clones only, minus some. The V and J calls and clone size are taken from that table; D and trimming were inferred from the DNA. Of under 75,000 clones in the sample, roughly 91% were seen once. This sample is drawn from a study of blood T cell repertoires in COVID-19. Study information: Material from acute and convalescent COVID-19 was sourced from the United States, Italy and Spain. PBMCs, B-cell-depleted T cells, or T cells provided the cDNA or gDNA that made up the material.

Sequenced material: peripheral blood. J is TRBJ2-1 and V is TRBV19; D is possibly TRBD2 (5 bases). The TCR sequence derives from a woman aged 18-30 years with acute or convalescent COVID-19. CDR3 nucleotides: TGTGCCAGTAGCAGCGGCTACAATGAGCAGTTCTTC. As protein: CASSSGYNEQFF.